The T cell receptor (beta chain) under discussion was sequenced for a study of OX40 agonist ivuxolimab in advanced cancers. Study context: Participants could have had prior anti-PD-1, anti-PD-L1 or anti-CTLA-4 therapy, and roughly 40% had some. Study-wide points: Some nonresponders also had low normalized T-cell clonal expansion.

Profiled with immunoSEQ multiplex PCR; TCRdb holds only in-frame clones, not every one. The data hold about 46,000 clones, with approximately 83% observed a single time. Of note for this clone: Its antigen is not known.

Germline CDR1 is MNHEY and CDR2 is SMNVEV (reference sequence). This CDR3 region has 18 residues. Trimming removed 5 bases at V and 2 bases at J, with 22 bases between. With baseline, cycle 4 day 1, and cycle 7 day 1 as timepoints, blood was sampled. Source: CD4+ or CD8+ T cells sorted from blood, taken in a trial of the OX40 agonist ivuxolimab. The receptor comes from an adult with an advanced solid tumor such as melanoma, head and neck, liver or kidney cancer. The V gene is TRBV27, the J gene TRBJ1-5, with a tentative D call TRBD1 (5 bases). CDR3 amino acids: CASSSRDLGLGGNQPQHF. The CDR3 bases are TGTGCCAGCAGTAGCCGGGACCTAGGCTTAGGTGGCAATCAGCCCCAGCATTTT.